This entry features one TCR beta chain sequence. The antigen this receptor binds is unknown. Per-base qualities were not stored, and no clone one base away is much larger. The CDR3 runs 16 amino acids, cysteine and phenylalanine included. The sequence is cut down to CDR3 DNA, 48 bases in frame from base 1. Deletion took 0 bases off V and 0 bases off J, with a span of 9 bases between the germline ends. Via the germline V gene, CDR1 is LGHNA and CDR2 YSLEER. This entry is derived from a study of cytomegalovirus exposure and HLA in healthy donors (dated by TCRdb to about 2017). Some background on the complete study: According to an earlier analysis of around 600 of the donors, 150 million to 200 million T cells yielded 117 million unique TCR beta sequences and around 280 Gb of sequence data. The T cell repertoires of under 750 subjects were profiled by immunosequencing and related to cytomegalovirus serostatus. Across some 400 genotyped donors of the cohort, an average of roughly 230,000 unique TCR beta nucleotide sequences per donor were sequenced, and roughly a sixth of those sequences were non-productive. Donor age, sex, ethnicity and CMV serostatus were collected together with the repertoire data. Because of strong linkage in the cohort, roughly 5 DR-DQ haplotypes were treated as single units for association and clustering. To decide whether each TCR beta V gene segment behaved as functional or pseudogenic, an earlier analysis of 587 of the donors relied on high-throughput TCR beta sequencing. High-throughput TCR immunosequencing, statistical association of individual TCRs with disease status, and machine learning were combined to predict cytomegalovirus infection status. An early release covering 550 to 650 HLA-typed donors comprised approximately 290 gigabases of sequencing data and roughly 86 million unique TCR sequences. Both class I and class II loci were covered by HLA typing, at four-digit resolution. All discovery cohort repertoires had been generated using a single sequencing platform. In addition to the first cohort of approximately 650 subjects, a separate validation cohort of 100 to 150 different subjects was used. In a later genetic analysis, genome-wide SNP genotypes for about 55% of the roughly 700 donors were used, and that subset was treated as a discovery cohort. In the later analysis, no new phenotypic data were used to find candidate immune exposures; instead, reliance was placed on TCR beta sequences and their occurrence across donors. Typing coverage differed by locus: A, B, C, DRB1 and DQB1 were typed in about 629-640 donors, DQA1 in about 550, DPA1 in roughly 590, and DPB1 in around 440. The study aimed to test whether signatures of past pathogen exposure could be identified by cataloging public T cell receptors. Among the roughly 390 genotyped donors, about 83% belonged to the genetic ancestry cluster associated with self-reported Caucasian donors. A later analysis re-analyzed previously published TCR beta repertoires from 600 to 850 donors and added high-resolution HLA genotyping to study TCR occurrence patterns.

The cohort comprised under 700 healthy bone marrow donors. All cohort members were sampled while nominally healthy, although unrecorded immune exposures were likely present. The donor tested CMV seronegative, placing the donor among the 352 seronegative members of the cohort. Every donor gave a peripheral blood sample, and the peripheral blood mononuclear cells from that sample were used for TCR beta sequencing. The Qiagen DNeasy Blood Extraction Kit was used to extract genomic DNA from the blood cell samples. The library was made by the immunoSEQ multiplex PCR assay. The multiplex PCR relied on a mix of 60 forward primers for TCR Vbeta segments and 13 reverse primers for TCR Jbeta segments. The CDR3 region of rearranged TCR beta genes was amplified from genomic DNA by a multiplex PCR assay. The amplified TCR beta libraries were sequenced on the Illumina HiSeq System as 87-base-pair reads. The authors' pipeline ran thus. A later analysis counted approximately 84 million unique TCR beta chains across the 640 or so repertoires, and approximately 11 million of these chains were shared by at least two donors. A nearest-neighbor algorithm error-corrected the raw reads and collapsed the reads into unique sequences, merging closely related sequences to remove PCR and sequencing errors. Alignment of CDR3 sequences to IMGT reference sequences was used to assign V, D and J gene segments. For a sequence to be retained, a match of at least six nucleotides was required to both a V gene segment and a J gene segment. A rearrangement was called productive if the CDR3 had no stop codons and remained in frame with V and J, and every other rearrangement was called non-productive. CDR3 was defined according to IMGT convention as the region running from the second conserved V-encoded cysteine to the conserved J-encoded phenylalanine. The earlier analysis of 500 to 750 of the donors excluded any sequence lacking an unambiguous match to a single V gene segment. An earlier analysis of 550 to 650 of the donors classified V segments as functional when productive rearrangements were above 56.7% and as segregating when the standard deviation between donors was above 5%. A statistical classification framework was built for diagnosing cytomegalovirus status from the catalog of TCR beta chain sequences. In a later analysis, TCR nucleotide sequences were compared against IMGT/GENE-DB human TR gene sequences so that V and J genes could be assigned. In a later analysis, CDR3 sequences and most-parsimonious VDJ recombination scenarios were assigned using the TCRdist pipeline. In a later analysis, each TCR beta chain was defined by its CDR3 amino acid sequence together with its V-gene family, and reads lacking a unique V-gene family were excluded. In a later analysis, 450 to 600 highly shared, low-generation-probability nucleotide sequences were removed to address suspected cross-contamination and a sequencing artifact. For each public chain, a later analysis derived a clonal expansion index from normalized ranks of inferred template counts within each repertoire. In a later analysis, generation probabilities were computed using a VDJ recombination model fitted to out-of-frame rearrangements, and the results were checked against IGoR. In a later analysis, hypergeometric tests were used to score TCR-TCR, TCR-HLA and TCR-CMV co-occurrence, with a repertoire-size bias correction applied to TCR pairs. False discovery rates were estimated in a later analysis by permuting HLA or CMV assignments 20 times. In a later analysis, co-occurring TCRs were grouped using DBSCAN, and TCRdist sequence similarity was added for clustering within HLA-allele-positive subsets. Repertoires with fewer than 30,000 or more than 120,000 public chains were left out of co-occurrence clustering, as were several repertoires with anomalous nucleotide sharing. TCRdb's version of the immuneACCESS table is confined to in-frame rearrangements and falls short of the full clone set. An unresolved V gene accounts for under half of the shortfall where checked; the remainder is of unknown origin. D and trimming come from the DNA, and the V and J calls and clone size come from that table. This sample gives around 150,000 clones in total; 80% of them show up just once. The top ten clones comprise roughly 1.2% of the sample.

General study outcomes and caveats: Some IMGT-functional V segments, including TRBV6-2 and TRBV6-3, could not be told apart with the 87-base-pair reads, so those segments were excluded. In the study, some 160 TCR beta chains were listed as associated with cytomegalovirus. A later genetic analysis reported fewer N-insertions in productive TCRs among donors in an Asian-associated ancestry cluster than the approximately 700-donor mean. Sequencing depth was assumed to be roughly uniform across donors in the presence/absence analyses, though that assumption may not hold. Correlated functional status among segregating V segments might reflect linkage disequilibrium, but an unknown experimental factor could not be ruled out. According to a later analysis, most CMV-associated TCR beta chains appeared to be HLA-restricted, and the HLA associations seemed to be driven largely by CMV exposure. This cohort had only TCR beta chains sequenced, and the lack of alpha or paired-chain data limited which features could be detected. A later analysis reported that several top co-occurrence clusters appeared linked to parvovirus B19, influenza, CMV and Epstein-Barr virus. Because counts were too low, about 18 rarely observed V segments, including chromosome 9 orphons, were left out of the earlier analysis of 587 of the donors. A later analysis found that HLA-associated TCR beta chains were more clonally expanded and had lower generation probabilities than equally common non-associated chains. In a later analysis, the rate of TCR association differed among HLA loci, with DRB1 alleles having the most associated TCRs and HLA-C alleles having the fewest. A cluster of highly shared sequence variants was judged likely to represent a technical artifact of the sequencing pipeline. For the cohort, immune exposure information was limited to CMV serostatus. It was suggested by the authors that the approach could potentially be generalized to other disease states and immunological phenotypes. When HLA alleles, especially DR and DQ, strongly co-occurred, TCR associations were difficult to assign to individual alleles. Three of the identified cytomegalovirus-associated TCR beta chains were confirmed in vitro to be specific for cytomegalovirus antigens. A further reported finding was that TCR beta sequences accurately predicted the HLA-A and HLA-B alleles for most subjects in the first cohort. Most TCR sequences were observed very rarely across donors, whereas some public TCRs were present in many individuals. Because some donors lacked HLA typing at each locus, the association tests relied only on the typed subset. Specific HLA alleles were associated with around 18,000 TCR beta sequences at a false discovery rate of 0.05 in a later analysis. An association between a missense DCLRE1C variant and V-gene and J-gene trimming of TCR beta chains was found in a later genetic analysis and replicated in an independent cohort. The classifier was reported to diagnose cytomegalovirus status with high specificity and sensitivity in both the original and validation cohorts. In an earlier analysis of fewer than 750 of the donors, most TCR beta V segments were observed in productive rearrangements about 87% or about 30% of the time, broadly matching IMGT annotations.

Recombination connected TRBV4-3 to TRBJ2-1; the D gene identity is not certain. The sequenced material came from PBMCs. The clonotype originates from a woman aged 50 to 60 in good health and CMV-seronegative. This receptor has the CDR3 CASSQDPRNSYNEQFF. The bases read TGCGCCAGCAGCCAAGATCCGAGGAACTCCTACAATGAGCAGTTCTTC.